Listed below are T cell receptor beta chains from one sample, sequenced in a study of cytomegalovirus exposure and HLA in healthy donors. Assay used: immunoSEQ multiplex PCR; TCRdb lists only in-frame clones, some missing. The sample includes approximately 110,000 clones, 12% to 15% of them seen just once. The sequencing input was PBMCs. The receptor set was obtained from a female donor in good health and CMV-seronegative. Each CDR3 is given without its conserved first and last residue. The order of the fields is V gene, J gene, CDR3 protein.

v_call: TRBV4-3
j_call: -
cdr3_aa: ASSQALPQVRVYEQY

v_call: TRBV30
j_call: TRBJ2-3
cdr3_aa: AWTFSTDTQY

v_call: TRBV5-1
j_call: TRBJ2-3
cdr3_aa: ASSVTGSDTQY

v_call: TRBV9
j_call: TRBJ2-1
cdr3_aa: ASSGTGTSGRREQF

v_call: TRBV6-6
j_call: TRBJ2-7
cdr3_aa: ASSFNPSGFSEQY

v_call: TRBV7-9
j_call: TRBJ1-1
cdr3_aa: ASSQVGGANTEAF

v_call: TRBV9
j_call: TRBJ2-5
cdr3_aa: ASSASSGGGWYGETQY

v_call: TRBV2
j_call: TRBJ2-5
cdr3_aa: ASIVQETQY

v_call: TRBV5-1
j_call: TRBJ2-5
cdr3_aa: ASSFMLAGGQETQY

v_call: TRBV5-6
j_call: TRBJ2-7
cdr3_aa: ASSTAGGYEQY

v_call: TRBV4-3
j_call: TRBJ2-7
cdr3_aa: ASSQALGARAGGYEQY

v_call: TRBV6-5
j_call: TRBJ2-1
cdr3_aa: ASRYSGVKNEQF

v_call: TRBV6-5
j_call: TRBJ1-1
cdr3_aa: ASSYSPDTEAF

v_call: TRBV6-6
j_call: TRBJ1-2
cdr3_aa: ASSYRDSSLGYT

v_call: TRBV7-9
j_call: TRBJ2-7
cdr3_aa: ASSPPTSGPYEQY

v_call: TRBV19
j_call: TRBJ2-7
cdr3_aa: ATRRGTNYEQY

v_call: TRBV7-2
j_call: TRBJ2-3
cdr3_aa: ASILGRAGTDTQY

v_call: TRBV6-5
j_call: TRBJ1-1
cdr3_aa: ASSPTGVGTEAF

v_call: TRBV7-2
j_call: TRBJ2-5
cdr3_aa: ASSWAGTGVETQY

v_call: TRBV5-1
j_call: TRBJ1-1
cdr3_aa: ASSLLESHGTEAF

v_call: TRBV10-2
j_call: TRBJ1-2
cdr3_aa: ASSVSALLRNGYT

v_call: TRBV4-1
j_call: TRBJ2-5
cdr3_aa: ASSLGQLETQY

v_call: TRBV28
j_call: TRBJ2-7
cdr3_aa: ASTGLAGGYEQY

v_call: TRBV13
j_call: TRBJ1-6
cdr3_aa: ASSSGSGYNSPLH

v_call: TRBV5-6
j_call: TRBJ2-5
cdr3_aa: ASTLGERLAGGKETQY

v_call: TRBV5-4
j_call: TRBJ1-1
cdr3_aa: ASSLARDTEAF

v_call: TRBV7-6
j_call: TRBJ2-5
cdr3_aa: ASNPSGGPKETQY

v_call: TRBV30
j_call: TRBJ1-2
cdr3_aa: AWSTGQYGYT

v_call: TRBV7-2
j_call: TRBJ2-5
cdr3_aa: ASSQNAGRETQY

v_call: TRBV4-1
j_call: TRBJ1-1
cdr3_aa: ASSQLGGSLAEAF

v_call: TRBV7-9
j_call: TRBJ1-2
cdr3_aa: ASIRGLDYGYT

v_call: TRBV27
j_call: TRBJ2-5
cdr3_aa: ASSPDITETQY

v_call: TRBV5-6
j_call: TRBJ1-6
cdr3_aa: ASSLSSGGPLYNSPLH

v_call: TRBV9
j_call: TRBJ1-1
cdr3_aa: ASSEGARVMNTEAF